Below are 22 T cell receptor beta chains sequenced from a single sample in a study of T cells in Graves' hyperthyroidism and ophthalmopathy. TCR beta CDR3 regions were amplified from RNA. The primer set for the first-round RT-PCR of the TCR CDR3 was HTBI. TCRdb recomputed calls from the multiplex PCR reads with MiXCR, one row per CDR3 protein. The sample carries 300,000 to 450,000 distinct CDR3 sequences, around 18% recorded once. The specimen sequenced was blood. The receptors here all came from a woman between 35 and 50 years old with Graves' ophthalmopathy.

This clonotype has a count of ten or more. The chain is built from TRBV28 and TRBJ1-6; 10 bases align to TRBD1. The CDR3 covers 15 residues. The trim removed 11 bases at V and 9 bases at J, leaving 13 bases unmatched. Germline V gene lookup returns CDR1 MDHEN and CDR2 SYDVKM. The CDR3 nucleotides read TGTGCCGCACATCCTCCGGGACAGGGGTTTTCACCCCTCCACTTT. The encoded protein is CAAHPPGQGFSPLHF.

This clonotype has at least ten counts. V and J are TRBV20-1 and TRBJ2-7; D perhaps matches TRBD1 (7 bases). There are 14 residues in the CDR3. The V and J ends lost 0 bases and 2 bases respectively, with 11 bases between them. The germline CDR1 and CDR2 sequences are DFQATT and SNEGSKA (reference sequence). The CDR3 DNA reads TGCAGTGCTAGAGAAGCAGGGGGGACCTACGAGCAGTACTTC. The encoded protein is CSAREAGGTYEQYF.

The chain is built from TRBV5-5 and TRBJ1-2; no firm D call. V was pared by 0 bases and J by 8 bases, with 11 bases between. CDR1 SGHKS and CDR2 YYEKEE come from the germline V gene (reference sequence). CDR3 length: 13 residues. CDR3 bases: TGTGCCAGCAGCTTGGCCCGTGGAATAGGCTACACCTTC. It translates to CASSLARGIGYTF. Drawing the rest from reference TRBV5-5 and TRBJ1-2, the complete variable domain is DAGVTQSPTHLIKTRGQQVTLRCSPISGHKSVSWYQQVLGQGPQFIFQYYEKEERGRGNFPDRFSARQFPNYSSELNVNALLLGDSALYLCASSLARGIGYTFGSGTRLTVV.

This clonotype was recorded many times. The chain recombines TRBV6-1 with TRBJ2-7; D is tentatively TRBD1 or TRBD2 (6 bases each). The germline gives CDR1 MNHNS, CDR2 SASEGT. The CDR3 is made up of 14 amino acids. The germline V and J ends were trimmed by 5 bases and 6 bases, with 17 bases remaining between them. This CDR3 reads CASSQRRGPIEQYF. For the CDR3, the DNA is TGTGCCAGCAGTCAACGACGGGGGCCTATCGAGCAGTACTTC.

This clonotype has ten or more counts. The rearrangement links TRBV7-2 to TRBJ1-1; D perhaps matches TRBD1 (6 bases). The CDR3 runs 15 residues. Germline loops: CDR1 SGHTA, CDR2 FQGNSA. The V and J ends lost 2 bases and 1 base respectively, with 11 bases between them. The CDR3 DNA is TGTGCCAGCAGCTTAAGAGGGGGGGGGAACACTGAAGCTTTCTTT. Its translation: CASSLRGGGNTEAFF.

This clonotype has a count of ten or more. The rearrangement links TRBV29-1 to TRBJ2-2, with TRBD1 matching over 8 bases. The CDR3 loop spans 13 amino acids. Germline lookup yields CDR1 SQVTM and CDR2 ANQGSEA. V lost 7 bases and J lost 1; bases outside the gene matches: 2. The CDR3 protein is CSAGQENTGELFF. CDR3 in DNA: TGCAGCGCGGGACAGGAGAACACCGGGGAGCTGTTTTTT.

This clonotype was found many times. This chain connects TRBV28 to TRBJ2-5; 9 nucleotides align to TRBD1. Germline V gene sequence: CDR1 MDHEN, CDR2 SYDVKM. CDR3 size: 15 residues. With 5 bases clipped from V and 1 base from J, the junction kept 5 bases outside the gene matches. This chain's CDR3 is CASSGPGQGQETQYF. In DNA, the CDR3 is TGTGCCAGCAGTGGACCGGGACAGGGCCAAGAGACCCAGTACTTC.

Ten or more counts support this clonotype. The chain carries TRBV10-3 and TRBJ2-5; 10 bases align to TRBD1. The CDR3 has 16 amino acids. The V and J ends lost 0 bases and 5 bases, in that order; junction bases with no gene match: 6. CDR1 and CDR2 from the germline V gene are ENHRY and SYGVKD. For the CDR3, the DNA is TGTGCCATCAGTGAGTCTTGGACAGGGGGGTCGGAGACCCAGTACTTC. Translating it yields CAISESWTGGSETQYF.

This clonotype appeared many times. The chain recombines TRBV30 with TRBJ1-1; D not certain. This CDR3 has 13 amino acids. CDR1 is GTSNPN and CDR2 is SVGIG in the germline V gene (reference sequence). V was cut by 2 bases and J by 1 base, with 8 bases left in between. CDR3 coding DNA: TGTGCCTGGAGTTTTGACACGAACACTGAAGCTTTCTTT. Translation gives CAWSFDTNTEAFF.

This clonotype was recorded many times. The CDR3 DNA follows: TGTGCCACCAGCGCGCTAGGCACTGAAGCTTTCTTT. Translated, it gives CATSALGTEAFF. V usage is TRBV24-1 and J usage is TRBJ1-1; D remains ambiguous. Trimming shortened V by 7 bases and J by 4 bases, and 9 bases separated the two germline ends. The CDR3 totals 12 residues. CDR1 and CDR2 from the germline V gene are KGHDR and SFDVKD.

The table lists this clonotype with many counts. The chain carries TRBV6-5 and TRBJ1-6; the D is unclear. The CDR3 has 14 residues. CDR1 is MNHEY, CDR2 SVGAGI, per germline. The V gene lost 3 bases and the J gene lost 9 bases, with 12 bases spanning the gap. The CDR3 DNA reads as TGTGCCAGCAGTTATATCGATGGCGGTTCACCCCTCCACTTT. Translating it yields CASSYIDGGSPLHF.

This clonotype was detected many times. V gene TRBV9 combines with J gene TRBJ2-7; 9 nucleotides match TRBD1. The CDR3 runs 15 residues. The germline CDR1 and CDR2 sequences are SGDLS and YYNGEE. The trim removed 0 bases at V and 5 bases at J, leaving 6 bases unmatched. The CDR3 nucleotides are TGTGCCAGCAGCGTAGCCGGGACAGGGTCGAACGAGCAGTACTTC. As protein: CASSVAGTGSNEQYF.

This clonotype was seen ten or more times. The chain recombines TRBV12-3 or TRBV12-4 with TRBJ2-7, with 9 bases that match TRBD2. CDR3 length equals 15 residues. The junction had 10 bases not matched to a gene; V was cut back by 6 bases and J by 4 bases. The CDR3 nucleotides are TGTGCCAGCAGCCCTAGCGGGACAGCATGGTACGAGCAGTACTTC. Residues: CASSPSGTAWYEQYF.

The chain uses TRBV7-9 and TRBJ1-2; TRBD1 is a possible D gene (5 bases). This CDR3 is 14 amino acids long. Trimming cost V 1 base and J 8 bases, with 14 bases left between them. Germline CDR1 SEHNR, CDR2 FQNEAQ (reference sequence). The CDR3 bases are TGTGCCAGCAGCTTAGACGGGGGTATGCGAGGCTACACCTTC. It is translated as CASSLDGGMRGYTF.

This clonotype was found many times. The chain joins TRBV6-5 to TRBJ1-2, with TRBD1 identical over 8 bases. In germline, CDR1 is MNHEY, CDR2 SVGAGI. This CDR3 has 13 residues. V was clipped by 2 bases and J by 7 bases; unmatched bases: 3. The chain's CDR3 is CASSYAGQGGYTF. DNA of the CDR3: TGTGCCAGCAGTTACGCCGGACAGGGTGGCTACACCTTC.

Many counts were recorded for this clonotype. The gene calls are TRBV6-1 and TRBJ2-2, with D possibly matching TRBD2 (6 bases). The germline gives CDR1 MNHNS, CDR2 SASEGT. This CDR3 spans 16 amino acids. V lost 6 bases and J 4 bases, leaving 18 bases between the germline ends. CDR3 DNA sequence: TGTGCCAGCAGAGATTACAAGACGGGAGTCACCGGGGAGCTGTTTTTT. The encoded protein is CASRDYKTGVTGELFF.

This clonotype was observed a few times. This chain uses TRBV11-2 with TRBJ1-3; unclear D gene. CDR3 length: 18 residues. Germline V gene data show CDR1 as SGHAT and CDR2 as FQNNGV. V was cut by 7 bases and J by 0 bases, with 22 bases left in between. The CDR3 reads CASTRPGSQTDSGNTIYF. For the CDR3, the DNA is TGTGCCAGCACCCGACCGGGATCCCAGACGGACTCTGGAAACACCATATATTTT.

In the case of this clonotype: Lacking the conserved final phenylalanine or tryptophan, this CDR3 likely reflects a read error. CDR3 amino acids: CASSLEGTLNTEAFL. The CDR3 region has the DNA TGTGCCAGTAGTCTCGAGGGCACCTTGAACACTGAAGCTTTCCTT. The rearrangement links TRBV19 to TRBJ1-1, with D unresolved. The CDR3 extends over 15 amino acids. Germline values: CDR1 LNHDA, CDR2 SQIVND (reference sequence). V lost 5 bases and J lost 0, with 13 bases in between.

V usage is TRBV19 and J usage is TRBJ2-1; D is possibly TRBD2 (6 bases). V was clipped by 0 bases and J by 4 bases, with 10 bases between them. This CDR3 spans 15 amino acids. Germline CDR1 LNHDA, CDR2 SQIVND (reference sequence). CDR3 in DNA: TGTGCCAGTAGTATAGATTCTAGCGAGTACAATGAGCAGTTCTTC. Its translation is CASSIDSSEYNEQFF.

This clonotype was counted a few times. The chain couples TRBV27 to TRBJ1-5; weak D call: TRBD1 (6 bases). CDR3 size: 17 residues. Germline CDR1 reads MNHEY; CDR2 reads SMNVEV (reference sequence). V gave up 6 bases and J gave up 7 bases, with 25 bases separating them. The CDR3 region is CASSLGGFLLFKQPQHF. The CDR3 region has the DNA TGTGCCAGCAGCCTAGGGGGGTTCCTGTTGTTCAAGCAGCCCCAGCATTTT.

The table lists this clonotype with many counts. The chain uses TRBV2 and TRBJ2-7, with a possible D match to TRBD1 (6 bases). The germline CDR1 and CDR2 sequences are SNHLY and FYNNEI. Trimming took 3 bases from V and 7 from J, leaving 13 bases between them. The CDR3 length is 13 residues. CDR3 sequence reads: CASSDRGPGEQYF. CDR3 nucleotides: TGTGCCAGCAGTGACAGGGGACCGGGGGAGCAGTACTTC.

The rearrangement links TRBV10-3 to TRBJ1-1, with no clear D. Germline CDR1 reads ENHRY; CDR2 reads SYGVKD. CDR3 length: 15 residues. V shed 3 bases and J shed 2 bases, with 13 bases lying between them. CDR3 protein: CAISDLRNGNTEAFF. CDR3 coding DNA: TGTGCCATCAGTGACCTGAGGAACGGTAACACTGAAGCTTTCTTT.